This is a list of T cell receptor beta chains from one sample in a study of STAT5B mutations in CD4+ large granular lymphocyte leukemia. This table comes from immunoSEQ multiplex PCR, and its TCRdb copy is limited to in-frame clones, with some not included. In the table there are about 40,000 clones, roughly 84% of which are singletons. The sequenced material came from CD4+ T cells from blood buffy coats. The receptors shown here come from a human donor in good health. The CDR3 runs from the conserved cysteine through the conserved F or W.

CDR3 protein	V gene
CASSVGGTSVATGGLFF	TRBV9
CASSYDGSGGYGYTF	TRBV6-5
CASSPPTGLVTEAFF	TRBV7-2
CASSLGLAGGRDNEQFF	TRBV11-3
CASRESGIFNEKLFF	TRBV2
CASSQDQRDGWFRTQHF	TRBV4-3
CAWSSWVRPLSLNEQFF	TRBV30
CASNTQGGGYEQYF	TRBV28
CASSLQGSGVNNQPQHF	TRBV27
CAWSGGETYNEQFF	TRBV30
CASSLRGGQGRVNTEAFF	TRBV7-9
CASSYRGELFF	TRBV6-5
CASSFIIQDPTGYTF	TRBV11-2
CASSYRGGKNEQFF	TRBV6-5
CASSKWSHEAFF	TRBV21-1
CASSAPADSNYGYAF	TRBV19
CASSPQTGFGYEQYF	TRBV5-1
CASSLTRSGNTIYF	TRBV28
CAISAGVGQPQHF	TRBV10-3
CAWSVLGFESQPQHF	TRBV30
CASSPGLVVRTDTQYF	TRBV11-2
CASSVYPIPRGEAASNQPQHF	TRBV9
CASSLAQGATTEAFF	TRBV5-1
CAWSVTSDEQYF	TRBV30
CASTSRGNTEAFF	TRBV6-6
CASSFWVGATQWQYF	TRBV12-1